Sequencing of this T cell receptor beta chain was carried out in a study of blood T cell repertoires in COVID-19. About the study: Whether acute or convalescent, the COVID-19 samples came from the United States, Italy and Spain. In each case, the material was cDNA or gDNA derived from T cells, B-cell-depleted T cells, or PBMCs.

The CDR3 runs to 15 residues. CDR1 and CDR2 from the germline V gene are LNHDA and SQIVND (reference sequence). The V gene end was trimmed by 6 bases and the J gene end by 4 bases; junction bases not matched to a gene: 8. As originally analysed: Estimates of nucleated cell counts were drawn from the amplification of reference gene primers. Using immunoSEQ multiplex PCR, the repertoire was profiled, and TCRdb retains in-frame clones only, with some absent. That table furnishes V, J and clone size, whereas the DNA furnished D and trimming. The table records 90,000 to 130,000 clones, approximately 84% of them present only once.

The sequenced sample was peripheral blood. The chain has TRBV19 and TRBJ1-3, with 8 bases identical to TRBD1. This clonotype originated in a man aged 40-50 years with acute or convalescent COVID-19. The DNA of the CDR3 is TGTGCCAGTAGCCCCCGGACAGGGTCCGGAAACACCATATATTTT. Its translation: CASSPRTGSGNTIYF.